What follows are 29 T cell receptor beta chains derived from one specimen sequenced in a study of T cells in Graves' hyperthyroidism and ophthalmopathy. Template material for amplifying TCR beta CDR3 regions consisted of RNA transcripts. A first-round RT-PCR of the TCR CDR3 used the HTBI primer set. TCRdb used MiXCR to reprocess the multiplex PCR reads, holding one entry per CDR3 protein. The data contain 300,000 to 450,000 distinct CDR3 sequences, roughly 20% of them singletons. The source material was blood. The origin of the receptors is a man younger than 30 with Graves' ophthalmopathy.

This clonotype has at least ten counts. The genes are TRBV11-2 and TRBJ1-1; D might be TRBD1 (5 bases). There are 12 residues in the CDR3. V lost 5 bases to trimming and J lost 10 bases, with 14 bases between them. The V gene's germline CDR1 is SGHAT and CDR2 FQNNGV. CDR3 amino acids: CASSPIGGGAFF. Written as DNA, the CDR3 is TGTGCCAGCAGCCCCATTGGGGGGGGAGCTTTCTTT. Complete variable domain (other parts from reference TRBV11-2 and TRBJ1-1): EAGVAQSPRYKIIEKRQSVAFWCNPISGHATLYWYQQILGQGPKLLIQFQNNGVVDDSQLPKDRFSAERLKGVDSTLKIQPAKLEDSAVYLCASSPIGGGAFFGQGTRLTVV.

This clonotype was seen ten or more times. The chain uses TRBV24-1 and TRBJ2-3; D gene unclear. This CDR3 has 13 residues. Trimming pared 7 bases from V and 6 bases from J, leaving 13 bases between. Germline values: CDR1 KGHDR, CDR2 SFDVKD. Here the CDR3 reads CATRDPNADTQYF. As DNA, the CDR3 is TGTGCCACCAGGGACCCGAATGCGGATACGCAGTATTTT.

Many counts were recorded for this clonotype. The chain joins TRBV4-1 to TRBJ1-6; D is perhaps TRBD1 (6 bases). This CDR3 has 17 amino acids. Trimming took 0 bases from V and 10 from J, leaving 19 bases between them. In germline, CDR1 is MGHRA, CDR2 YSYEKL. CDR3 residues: CASSQDPTGLRYSPLHF. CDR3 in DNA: TGCGCCAGCAGCCAAGACCCAACAGGGCTCCGTTACTCACCCCTCCACTTT.

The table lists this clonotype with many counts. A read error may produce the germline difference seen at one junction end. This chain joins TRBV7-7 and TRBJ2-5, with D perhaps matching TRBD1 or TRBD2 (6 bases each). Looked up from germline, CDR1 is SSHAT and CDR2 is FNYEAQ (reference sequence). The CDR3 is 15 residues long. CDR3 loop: CASSPLGGRQETQYF. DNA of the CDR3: TGTGCTAGCAGCCCCTTGGGGGGCCGCCAAGAGACCCAGTACTTC.

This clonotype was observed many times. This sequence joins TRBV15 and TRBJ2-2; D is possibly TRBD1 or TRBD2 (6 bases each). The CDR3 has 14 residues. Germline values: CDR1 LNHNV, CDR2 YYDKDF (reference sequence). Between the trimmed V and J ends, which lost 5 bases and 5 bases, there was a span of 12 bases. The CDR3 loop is CATSEGGPTGELFF. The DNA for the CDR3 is TGTGCCACCAGCGAGGGGGGCCCTACCGGGGAGCTGTTTTTT.

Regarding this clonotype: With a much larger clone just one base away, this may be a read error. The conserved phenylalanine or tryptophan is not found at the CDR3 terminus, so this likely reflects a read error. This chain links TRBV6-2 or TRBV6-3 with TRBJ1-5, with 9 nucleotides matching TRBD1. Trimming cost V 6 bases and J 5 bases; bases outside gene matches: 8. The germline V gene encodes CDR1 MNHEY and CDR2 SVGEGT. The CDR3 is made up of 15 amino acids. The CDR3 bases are TGTGCCAGCAGACAAAACAGGGGGCCCGATCAGCCCCAGCATCTT. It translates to CASRQNRGPDQPQHL.

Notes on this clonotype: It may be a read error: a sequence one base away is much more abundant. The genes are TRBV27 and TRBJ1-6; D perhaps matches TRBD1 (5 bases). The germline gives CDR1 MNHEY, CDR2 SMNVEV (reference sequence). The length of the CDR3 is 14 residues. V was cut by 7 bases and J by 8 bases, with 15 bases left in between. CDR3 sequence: CASTRRGRDSPLHF. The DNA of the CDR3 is TGTGCCAGCACCCGGCGGGGACGGGATTCACCCCTCCACTTT.

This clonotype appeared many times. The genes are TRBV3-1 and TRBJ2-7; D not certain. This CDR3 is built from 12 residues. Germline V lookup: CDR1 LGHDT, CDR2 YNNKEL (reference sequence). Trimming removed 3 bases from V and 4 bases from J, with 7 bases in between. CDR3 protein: CASSQRLYEQYF. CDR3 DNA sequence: TGTGCCAGCAGCCAGAGATTATACGAGCAGTACTTC.

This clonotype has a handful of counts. CDR3 nucleotides: TGTGCCAGCAGCGCCCAGGGAGATCCTGGGACAGATACGCAGTATTTT. Protein product: CASSAQGDPGTDTQYF. The chain employs TRBV9 and TRBJ2-3; perhaps D is TRBD1 or TRBD2 (5 bases each). V lost 3 bases, J lost 3 bases, and 17 bases lay in between. Germline assignment: CDR1 SGDLS and CDR2 YYNGEE. This CDR3 has 16 residues.

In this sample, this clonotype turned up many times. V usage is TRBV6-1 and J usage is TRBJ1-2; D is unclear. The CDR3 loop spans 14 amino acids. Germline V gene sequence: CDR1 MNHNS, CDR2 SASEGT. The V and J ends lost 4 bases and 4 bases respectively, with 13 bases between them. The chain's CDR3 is CASSGSIGPYGYTF. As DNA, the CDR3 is TGTGCCAGCAGTGGCTCTATCGGACCCTATGGCTACACCTTC.

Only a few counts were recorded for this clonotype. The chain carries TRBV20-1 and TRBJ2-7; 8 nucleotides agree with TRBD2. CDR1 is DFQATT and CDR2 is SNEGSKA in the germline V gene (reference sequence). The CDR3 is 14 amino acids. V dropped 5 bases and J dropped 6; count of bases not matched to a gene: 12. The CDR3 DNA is TGCAGTGCTCCGGCCACTAGCGGCTCTCTCGAGCAGTACTTC. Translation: CSAPATSGSLEQYF.

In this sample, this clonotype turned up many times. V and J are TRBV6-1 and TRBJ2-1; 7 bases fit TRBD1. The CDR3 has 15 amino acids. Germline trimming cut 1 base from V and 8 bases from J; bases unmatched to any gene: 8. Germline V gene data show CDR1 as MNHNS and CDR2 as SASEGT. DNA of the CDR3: TGTGCCAGCAGTGAAGGGCAGGGGGAAAACTATGAGCAGTTCTTC. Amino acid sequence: CASSEGQGENYEQFF.

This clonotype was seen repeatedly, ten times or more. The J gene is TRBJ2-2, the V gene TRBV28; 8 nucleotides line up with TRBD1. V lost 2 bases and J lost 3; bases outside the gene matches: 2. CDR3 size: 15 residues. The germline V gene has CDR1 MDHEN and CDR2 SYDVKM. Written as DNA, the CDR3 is TGTGCCAGCAGTTTACAGGACAGGGACACCGGGGAGCTGTTTTTT. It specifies CASSLQDRDTGELFF.

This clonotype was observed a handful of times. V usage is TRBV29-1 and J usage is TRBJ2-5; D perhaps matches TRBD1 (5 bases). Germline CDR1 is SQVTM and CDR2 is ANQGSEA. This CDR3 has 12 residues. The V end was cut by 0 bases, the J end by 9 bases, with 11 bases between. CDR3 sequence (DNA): TGCAGCGTTGAAGAAGGGGTTGGGGCCCAGTACTTC. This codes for CSVEEGVGAQYF.

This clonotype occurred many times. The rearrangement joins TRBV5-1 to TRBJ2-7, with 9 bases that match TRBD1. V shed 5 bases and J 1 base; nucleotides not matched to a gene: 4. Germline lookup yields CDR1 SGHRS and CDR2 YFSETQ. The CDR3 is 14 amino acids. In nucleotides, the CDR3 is TGCGCCAGCAGTGAGACAGGGGGTTCCTACGAGCAGTACTTC. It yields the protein CASSETGGSYEQYF.

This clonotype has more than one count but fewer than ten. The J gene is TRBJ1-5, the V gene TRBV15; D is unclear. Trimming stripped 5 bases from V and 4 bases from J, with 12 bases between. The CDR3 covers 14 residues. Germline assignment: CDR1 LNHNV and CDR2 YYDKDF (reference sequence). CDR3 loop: CATSSSSLNQPQHF. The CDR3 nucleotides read TGTGCCACCAGCTCCAGTTCGCTGAATCAGCCCCAGCATTTT.

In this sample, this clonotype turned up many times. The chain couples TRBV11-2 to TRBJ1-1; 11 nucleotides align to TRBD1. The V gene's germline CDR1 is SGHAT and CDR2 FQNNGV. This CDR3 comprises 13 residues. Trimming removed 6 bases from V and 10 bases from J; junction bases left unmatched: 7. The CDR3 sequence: CASRRTGGAGAFF. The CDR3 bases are TGTGCCAGCAGACGGACAGGGGGCGCGGGAGCTTTCTTT.

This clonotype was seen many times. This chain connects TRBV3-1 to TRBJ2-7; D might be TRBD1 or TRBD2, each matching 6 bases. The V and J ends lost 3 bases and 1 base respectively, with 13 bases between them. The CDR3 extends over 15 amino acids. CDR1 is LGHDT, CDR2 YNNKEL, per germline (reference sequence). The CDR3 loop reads CASSHPGGRSYEQYF. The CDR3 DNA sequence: TGTGCCAGCAGCCACCCCGGGGGCAGATCCTACGAGCAGTACTTC.

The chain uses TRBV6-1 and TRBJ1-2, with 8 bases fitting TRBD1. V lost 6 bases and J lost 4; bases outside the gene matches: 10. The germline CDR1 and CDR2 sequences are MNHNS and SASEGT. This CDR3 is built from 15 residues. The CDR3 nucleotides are TGTGCCAGCAGGCGATATCAGGGGGCCGGCTATGGCTACACCTTC. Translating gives CASRRYQGAGYGYTF.

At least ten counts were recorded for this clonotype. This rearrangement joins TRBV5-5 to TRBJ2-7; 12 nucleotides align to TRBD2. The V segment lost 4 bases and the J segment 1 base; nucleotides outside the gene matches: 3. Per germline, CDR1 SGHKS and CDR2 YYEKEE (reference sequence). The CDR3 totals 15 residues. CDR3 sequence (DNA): TGTGCCAGCAGCCAGGGGACTAGCGGGTCCTACGAGCAGTACTTC. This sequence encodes CASSQGTSGSYEQYF.

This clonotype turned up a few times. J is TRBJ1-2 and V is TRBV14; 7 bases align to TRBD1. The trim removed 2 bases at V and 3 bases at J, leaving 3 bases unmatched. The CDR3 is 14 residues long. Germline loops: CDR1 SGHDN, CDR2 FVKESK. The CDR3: CASSQRDRYYGYTF. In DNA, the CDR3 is TGTGCCAGCAGCCAACGGGACAGATACTATGGCTACACCTTC.

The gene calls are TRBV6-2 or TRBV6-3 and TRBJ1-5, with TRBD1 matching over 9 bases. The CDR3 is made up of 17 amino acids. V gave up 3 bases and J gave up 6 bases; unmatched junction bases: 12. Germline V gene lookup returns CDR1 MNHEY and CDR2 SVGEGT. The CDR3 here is CASSYPRTGEVRQPQHF. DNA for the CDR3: TGTGCCAGCAGTTATCCCCGGACAGGGGAGGTTCGTCAGCCCCAGCATTTT.

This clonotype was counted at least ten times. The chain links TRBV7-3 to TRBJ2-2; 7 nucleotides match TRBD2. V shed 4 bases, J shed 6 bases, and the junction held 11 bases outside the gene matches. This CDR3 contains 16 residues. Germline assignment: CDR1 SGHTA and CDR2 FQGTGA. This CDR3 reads CASSWGQRGKAGELFF. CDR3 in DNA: TGTGCCAGCAGCTGGGGCCAGCGGGGAAAGGCCGGGGAGCTGTTTTTT.

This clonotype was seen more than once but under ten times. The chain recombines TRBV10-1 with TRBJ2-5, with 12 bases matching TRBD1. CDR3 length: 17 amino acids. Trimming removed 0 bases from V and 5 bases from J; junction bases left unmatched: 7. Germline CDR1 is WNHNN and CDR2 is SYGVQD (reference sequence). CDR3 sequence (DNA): TGCGCCAGCAGTGAGTCGACGGGACAGGGGGCGCGGGAGACCCAGTACTTC. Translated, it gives CASSESTGQGARETQYF.

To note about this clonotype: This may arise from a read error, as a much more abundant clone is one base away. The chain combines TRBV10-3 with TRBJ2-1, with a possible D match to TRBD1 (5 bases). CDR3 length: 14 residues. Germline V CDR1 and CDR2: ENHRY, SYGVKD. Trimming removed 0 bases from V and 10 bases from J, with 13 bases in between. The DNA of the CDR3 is TGTGCCATCAGTGAGTCGCAACAGGTCCGCGAGCAGTTCTTC. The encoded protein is CAISESQQVREQFF.

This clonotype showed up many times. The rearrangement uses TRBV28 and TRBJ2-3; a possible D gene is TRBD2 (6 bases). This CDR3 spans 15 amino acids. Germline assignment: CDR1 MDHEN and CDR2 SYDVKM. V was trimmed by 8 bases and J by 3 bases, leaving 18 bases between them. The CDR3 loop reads CASGIQGGLTDTQYF. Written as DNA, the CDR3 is TGTGCCAGCGGTATTCAGGGAGGTTTGACAGATACGCAGTATTTT.

CDR3 bases: TGCGCCAGCAGCTTGGACAGTTCAACTAATGAAAAACTGTTTTTT. Its translation is CASSLDSSTNEKLFF. The chain uses TRBV5-1 and TRBJ1-4; D gene unclear. The CDR3 contains 15 residues. The germline V gene has CDR1 SGHRS and CDR2 YFSETQ. Deletions cut 0 bases from V and 0 bases from J, with 6 bases between.

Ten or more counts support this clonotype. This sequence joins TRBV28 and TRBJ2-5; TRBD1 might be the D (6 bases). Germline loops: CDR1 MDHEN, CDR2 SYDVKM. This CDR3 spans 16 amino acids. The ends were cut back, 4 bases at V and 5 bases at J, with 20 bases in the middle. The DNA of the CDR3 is TGTGCCAGCAGTTCTAGACGGGCCCCTAGGGGGGAGACCCAGTACTTC. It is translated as CASSSRRAPRGETQYF.

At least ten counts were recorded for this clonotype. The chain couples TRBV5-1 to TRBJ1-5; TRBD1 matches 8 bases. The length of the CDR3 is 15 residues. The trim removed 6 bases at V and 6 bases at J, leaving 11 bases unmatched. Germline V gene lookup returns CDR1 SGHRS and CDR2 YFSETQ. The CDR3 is CASTPTGEWGQPQHF. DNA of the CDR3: TGCGCCAGCACCCCGACAGGGGAATGGGGTCAGCCCCAGCATTTT.